The rows below give T cell receptor beta chains drawn from one sample of a study of cytomegalovirus exposure and HLA in healthy donors. Generated by immunoSEQ multiplex PCR, the TCRdb table keeps only in-frame clones and is missing some. The sample includes approximately 30,000 clones, 44% of them seen just once. Sequenced: PBMCs. These TCRs come from a woman in her forties or fifties in good health and CMV-seronegative. CDR3s include the opening cysteine and the closing phenylalanine or tryptophan. Fields, in order: clone size, J gene, V gene, CDR3 protein. Not all rows give a size; the values are once, few, many and, for expanded clones, a class.

size: few
J: TRBJ2-2
V: TRBV6-1
CDR3: CASSEGAGGPLGGELFF

size: few
J: TRBJ1-1
V: TRBV30
CDR3: CAWEGVGEAFF

size: -
J: TRBJ2-3
V: TRBV7-9
CDR3: CASSSGLAETDTQYF

size: -
J: TRBJ1-1
V: TRBV5-6
CDR3: CASSLATRGNTEAFF

size: -
J: TRBJ1-5
V: TRBV19
CDR3: CASSLRTGYSNQPQHF

size: few
J: TRBJ2-1
V: TRBV7-2
CDR3: CASSPGGTYNEQFF

size: few
J: TRBJ2-7
V: TRBV30
CDR3: CAWSSGRHYEQYF

size: few
J: TRBJ1-3
V: TRBV5-1
CDR3: CASSPTGFSGNTIYF

size: few
J: TRBJ2-1
V: TRBV6-5
CDR3: CASRRTGTSGGLQFF

size: few
J: TRBJ2-5
V: TRBV2
CDR3: CASSPGEGETQYF

size: once
J: TRBJ2-7
V: TRBV10-3
CDR3: CATNGASGRAYEQYF

size: few
J: TRBJ1-4
V: TRBV12-5
CDR3: CASGPRGAKGEKLFF

size: few
J: TRBJ1-1
V: TRBV6-1
CDR3: CASSFRQGAGTEAFF

size: once
J: TRBJ2-1
V: TRBV7-6
CDR3: CASSLGARSHEQFF

size: -
J: TRBJ1-5
V: TRBV10-3
CDR3: CATRGDSNQPQHF

size: few
J: TRBJ2-5
V: TRBV7-6
CDR3: CASSLVGTGEYQETQYF

size: -
J: TRBJ1-1
V: TRBV2
CDR3: CASSRQGNTEAFF

size: -
J: TRBJ2-7
V: TRBV7-2
CDR3: CASSPRTGEGEQYF

size: -
J: TRBJ2-3
V: TRBV5-1
CDR3: CASSEGPSTDTQYF

size: -
J: TRBJ1-2
V: TRBV2
CDR3: CASEGQGFSYGYTF

size: -
J: TRBJ1-4
V: TRBV28
CDR3: CASYDRGPTNEKLFF

size: few
J: TRBJ1-5
V: TRBV6-1
CDR3: CASSTKGGNQPQHF

size: few
J: TRBJ2-7
V: TRBV6-1
CDR3: CASSEAGTQHFYEQYF

size: -
J: TRBJ2-1
V: TRBV21-1
CDR3: CASDDSTDNEQFF

size: few
J: TRBJ2-1
V: TRBV6-5
CDR3: CASSSGQGRAENEQFF

size: -
J: TRBJ1-2
V: TRBV27
CDR3: CASSIRGQYYGYTF

size: few
J: TRBJ2-3
V: TRBV5-1
CDR3: CASSWGQGDTQYF

size: -
J: TRBJ1-2
V: TRBV5-4
CDR3: CASSLGLRDYGYTF

size: -
J: TRBJ1-6
V: TRBV7-2
CDR3: CASSLSTGVPINSPLHF

size: -
J: TRBJ1-2
V: TRBV28
CDR3: CASCVAGGGYGYTF

size: -
J: TRBJ1-1
V: TRBV6-6
CDR3: CASSSGTGRAEAFF

size: -
J: TRBJ1-2
V: TRBV5-4
CDR3: CASTDSYGYTF

size: few
J: TRBJ2-7
V: TRBV6-5
CDR3: CASSYSRDRGFEQYF

size: few
J: TRBJ2-7
V: TRBV16
CDR3: CASSQSAGTSFHEQYF

size: few
J: TRBJ1-4
V: TRBV5-1
CDR3: CASSFLVGQEKLFF

size: few
J: TRBJ2-7
V: TRBV15
CDR3: CATSRTRDRSEQYF

size: -
J: TRBJ2-5
V: TRBV30
CDR3: CAWSRRNFETQYF

size: -
J: TRBJ1-2
V: TRBV5-5
CDR3: CASSLDRANYGYTF

size: -
J: TRBJ2-5
V: TRBV28
CDR3: CASSLNRGRGPQYF

size: -
J: TRBJ1-4
V: TRBV18
CDR3: CASSPSLDEKLFF

size: -
J: TRBJ2-7
V: TRBV11-2
CDR3: CASSFGVGGGYEQYF